This is a list of T cell receptor beta chains from one sample in a study of T cells in Graves' hyperthyroidism and ophthalmopathy. TCRdb analysed the multiplex PCR reads with MiXCR anew, one entry per CDR3 protein. The profile shows 640,000 or so distinct CDR3 sequences, roughly 14% of them singletons. Sequencing was done on a sample of blood. The receptors were sampled from a woman between 35 and 50 years old with Graves' ophthalmopathy. CDR3s include the opening cysteine and the closing phenylalanine or tryptophan. The D gene is left open where the match is weak. Clone size is stated in some rows and not others, as once, few, many or a class when expanded.

length	V	size	J	D	CDR3	DNA
16	TRBV7-2	many	TRBJ2-4	-	CASSHGGQPAKNIQYF	TGTGCCAGCAGCCATGGGGGCCAGCCAGCCAAAAACATTCAGTACTTC
12	TRBV7-4	many	TRBJ2-7	-	CASSLSVSEQYF	TGTGCCAGCAGCTTATCTGTTTCCGAGCAGTACTTC
11	TRBV28	many	TRBJ2-5	-	CASSFYQTQYF	TGTGCCAGCAGTTTTTACCAGACCCAGTACTTC
18	TRBV11-2	-	TRBJ2-5	TRBD2	CASSLDLAGGARGETQYF	TGTGCCAGCAGCTTAGATTTGGCGGGAGGGGCTAGAGGGGAGACCCAGTACTTC
16	TRBV6-1	-	TRBJ1-1	-	CASIGGGAARNTEAFF	TGTGCCAGCATAGGGGGGGGGGCTGCAAGGAACACTGAAGCTTTCTTT
15	TRBV5-6	few	TRBJ1-2	-	CASSLVPGGNYGYTF	TGTGCCAGCAGCTTGGTACCGGGGGGAAACTATGGCTACACCTTC
14	TRBV28	many	TRBJ1-2	TRBD1	CASSPGTGYYGYTF	TGTGCCAGCAGTCCCGGGACAGGGTACTATGGCTACACCTTC
14	TRBV7-9	-	TRBJ2-5	TRBD1	CASSLGTGPETQYF	TGCGCCAGCAGCTTGGGGACAGGACCCGAGACCCAGTACTTC
13	TRBV12-3/TRBV12-4	many	TRBJ1-5	-	CASRGAPNQPQHF	TGTGCCAGCAGGGGGGCCCCAAATCAGCCCCAGCATTTT
12	TRBV2	-	TRBJ2-7	-	CASERDTYEQYF	TGTGCCAGCGAACGGGACACCTACGAGCAGTACTTC
15	TRBV2	once	TRBJ1-2	-	CASSPGLSINYGYTF	TGTGCCAGCAGTCCTGGACTGTCCATTAACTATGGCTACACCTTC
18	TRBV5-6	few	TRBJ2-1	-	CASSLVRARLRPYNEQFF	TGTGCCAGCAGCTTGGTGAGGGCCCGCCTCCGACCGTACAATGAGCAGTTCTTC
18	TRBV6-5	many	TRBJ2-5	TRBD2	CASSYGASGRVGEETQYF	TGTGCCAGCAGTTACGGGGCTAGCGGGAGAGTAGGAGAGGAGACCCAGTACTTC
15	TRBV20-1	many	TRBJ2-5	TRBD2	CSAWTSGRGAETQYF	TGCAGTGCTTGGACTAGCGGGAGGGGTGCAGAGACCCAGTACTTC
13	TRBV28	many	TRBJ1-2	-	CASNYQGTYGYTF	TGTGCCAGCAACTACCAGGGGACCTATGGCTACACCTTC